What follows describes a single T cell receptor beta chain. The CDR3 spans 16 residues. Per the germline V gene, CDR1 is SGHKS and CDR2 is YYEKEE (reference sequence). Trimming removed 2 bases from V and 3 bases from J, with 18 bases in between. This table comes from immunoSEQ multiplex PCR, and its TCRdb copy is limited to in-frame clones, with some not included. The sample contains some 85,000 clones, 88% of which appear only once. This entry comes from a study of OX40 agonist ivuxolimab in advanced cancers. The V call is TRBV5-5, the J call TRBJ2-7; D is unclear. The sequence came from an adult with an advanced solid tumor such as melanoma, head and neck, liver or kidney cancer. Source: CD4+ or CD8+ T cells sorted from blood, taken in a trial of the OX40 agonist ivuxolimab. DNA of the CDR3: TGTGCCAGCAGCTTCTCTCTGGGTCAAGACGGCTACGAGCAGTACTTC. It yields the protein CASSFSLGQDGYEQYF. Complete variable domain (other parts from reference TRBV5-5 and TRBJ2-7): DAGVTQSPTHLIKTRGQQVTLRCSPISGHKSVSWYQQVLGQGPQFIFQYYEKEERGRGNFPDRFSARQFPNYSSELNVNALLLGDSALYLCASSFSLGQDGYEQYFGPGTRLTVT.